This T cell receptor (beta chain) emerged from a study of T-cell reconstitution after alpha-beta-depleted transplantation in children. Germline values: CDR1 SEHNR, CDR2 FQNEAQ (reference sequence). This CDR3 is built from 16 residues. J gave up 4 bases and V 2 bases, and 7 bases lay outside the gene matches. Unique molecular identifiers were incorporated into the prepared TCRbeta library. One entry per CDR3 protein results from TCRdb running MiXCR on the PCR reads. This repertoire shows 230,000 or so distinct CDR3 sequences, approximately 12% found once; its top ten account for about 2.6%. The genes are TRBV7-9 and TRBJ2-3; 9 bases line up with TRBD1. The specimen comprised PBMCs from the stem cell graft donor, sampled from the stem cell graft. This clonotype was obtained from a human donor who donated a stem cell graft to a child with acute lymphoblastic leukemia. The CDR3 here is CASSLRGTGQPDTQYF. The CDR3 DNA sequence: TGTGCCAGCAGCTTAAGAGGGACAGGGCAGCCAGATACGCAGTATTTT.